These T cell receptor beta chains were read from a single sample in a study of blood T cell repertoires in COVID-19. Only in-frame clones appear in the TCRdb table, and some are missing; sequencing was by immunoSEQ multiplex PCR. The table lists fewer than 45,000 clones, roughly four fifths of them singletons. Material for sequencing was peripheral blood. These receptors were collected from a man aged 35 to 55 with active or convalescent COVID-19. Each CDR3 is given with its conserved first and last residue. The order of the fields is clone size, D gene, J gene, V gene, CDR3 DNA, CDR3 protein. The D gene is left open where the match is weak. Clone size is given for some rows only: seen once, a few or many times, or a class if the clone is expanded.

clone size: -
D gene: -
J gene: TRBJ1-3
V gene: TRBV30
CDR3 DNA: TGTGCCTGGACTCAGATCTCTGGAAACACCATATATTTT
CDR3 protein: CAWTQISGNTIYF

clone size: -
D gene: TRBD2
J gene: TRBJ2-1
V gene: TRBV7-9
CDR3 DNA: TGTGCCAGCAGCCCCTTAGTAGCGGGGGCAGGTGTAAGGGCGCAGTTCTTC
CDR3 protein: CASSPLVAGAGVRAQFF

clone size: -
D gene: TRBD1
J gene: TRBJ1-6
V gene: TRBV2
CDR3 DNA: TGTGCCAGCAACCCTCAGACAGGGAGCAATTCACCCCTCCACTTT
CDR3 protein: CASNPQTGSNSPLHF

clone size: -
D gene: -
J gene: TRBJ1-3
V gene: TRBV28
CDR3 DNA: TGTGCCAGCAGTTTCCGAACCGGGGGAGGTGGAAACACCATATATTTT
CDR3 protein: CASSFRTGGGGNTIYF

clone size: -
D gene: -
J gene: TRBJ1-2
V gene: TRBV30
CDR3 DNA: TGTGCCTGGAGTCCCGGGAGCGGCTACACCTTC
CDR3 protein: CAWSPGSGYTF

clone size: -
D gene: -
J gene: TRBJ2-7
V gene: TRBV12-3/TRBV12-4
CDR3 DNA: TGTGCCAGCAGCCAACAGTGGTCCTACGAGCAGTACTTC
CDR3 protein: CASSQQWSYEQYF

clone size: -
D gene: -
J gene: TRBJ2-2
V gene: TRBV27
CDR3 DNA: TGTGCCAGCACCCGATTTGACAGCACCGGGGAGCTGTTTTTT
CDR3 protein: CASTRFDSTGELFF

clone size: few
D gene: TRBD1
J gene: TRBJ1-5
V gene: TRBV30
CDR3 DNA: TGTGCCTGGAGTCGGGGACAGGGAGCCCGGGATCAGCCCCAGCATTTT
CDR3 protein: CAWSRGQGARDQPQHF

clone size: once
D gene: -
J gene: TRBJ1-2
V gene: TRBV7-2
CDR3 DNA: TGTGCCAGCAGCTTAGACAGTCAGTATGGCTACACCTTC
CDR3 protein: CASSLDSQYGYTF

clone size: -
D gene: -
J gene: TRBJ1-5
V gene: TRBV5-6
CDR3 DNA: TGTGCCAGCAGCCGGAGGGCAGGGTGGGATCAGCCCCAGCATTTT
CDR3 protein: CASSRRAGWDQPQHF

clone size: -
D gene: -
J gene: TRBJ2-5
V gene: TRBV30
CDR3 DNA: TGTGCCTGGAGTGTAGAGCCCGGGCCGGGGGAGACCCAGTACTTC
CDR3 protein: CAWSVEPGPGETQYF

clone size: -
D gene: -
J gene: TRBJ2-3
V gene: TRBV20-1
CDR3 DNA: TGCAGTGCTAGTGGAGGGGGGGGCCGGGGCACAGATACGCAGTATTTT
CDR3 protein: CSASGGGGRGTDTQYF

clone size: -
D gene: TRBD2
J gene: TRBJ2-1
V gene: TRBV4-2
CDR3 DNA: TGTGCCAGCAGCCTAGTGGCGGGAGGATCCTACAATGAGCAGTTCTTC
CDR3 protein: CASSLVAGGSYNEQFF

clone size: -
D gene: -
J gene: TRBJ2-3
V gene: TRBV29-1
CDR3 DNA: TGCAGCGTCGAGTCGGACTACTCCTCAGATACGCAGTATTTT
CDR3 protein: CSVESDYSSDTQYF

clone size: once
D gene: TRBD1
J gene: TRBJ2-4
V gene: TRBV5-1
CDR3 DNA: TGCGCCAGCCGACGACAGGGAGAAGGGAATAACATTCAGTACTTC
CDR3 protein: CASRRQGEGNNIQYF

clone size: -
D gene: -
J gene: TRBJ1-1
V gene: TRBV7-8
CDR3 DNA: TGTGCCAGCAGCTTAACTCAAGACATTGAAGCTTTCTTT
CDR3 protein: CASSLTQDIEAFF

clone size: -
D gene: TRBD1
J gene: TRBJ1-2
V gene: TRBV11-1
CDR3 DNA: TGTGCCAGCAGCTCAGGGGGCCCGGACTATGGCTACACCTTC
CDR3 protein: CASSSGGPDYGYTF

clone size: -
D gene: -
J gene: TRBJ1-1
V gene: TRBV7-3
CDR3 DNA: TGTGCCAGCAGCTGGAACAGGGAAACTGAAGCTTTCTTT
CDR3 protein: CASSWNRETEAFF

clone size: -
D gene: -
J gene: TRBJ2-7
V gene: TRBV4-2
CDR3 DNA: TGTGCCAGCAGCCAAGATCCCAGGGGAGGGGACGAGCAGTACTTC
CDR3 protein: CASSQDPRGGDEQYF

clone size: -
D gene: -
J gene: TRBJ2-7
V gene: TRBV6-5
CDR3 DNA: TGTGCCAGCAGTTACACACTACCCCCACTCGAGCAGTACTTC
CDR3 protein: CASSYTLPPLEQYF

clone size: -
D gene: -
J gene: TRBJ2-2
V gene: TRBV6-4
CDR3 DNA: TGTGCCAGCAGTCTGTACCTACGGGTCAACACCGGGGAGCTGTTTTTT
CDR3 protein: CASSLYLRVNTGELFF

clone size: -
D gene: -
J gene: TRBJ1-1
V gene: TRBV19
CDR3 DNA: TGTGCCAGTAGTATAGCCGGGGACACTGAAGCTTTCTTT
CDR3 protein: CASSIAGDTEAFF

clone size: -
D gene: -
J gene: TRBJ2-7
V gene: TRBV2
CDR3 DNA: TGTGCCAGCGGAGACAGAATCTACGAGCAGTACTTC
CDR3 protein: CASGDRIYEQYF

clone size: -
D gene: -
J gene: TRBJ1-1
V gene: TRBV19
CDR3 DNA: TGTGCCAGCTCGCACGGGACTGAAGCTTTCTTT
CDR3 protein: CASSHGTEAFF

clone size: few
D gene: -
J gene: TRBJ1-2
V gene: TRBV9
CDR3 DNA: TGTGCCAGCAGCGTAGATACAGCCACGTATGGCTACACCTTC
CDR3 protein: CASSVDTATYGYTF

clone size: -
D gene: -
J gene: TRBJ1-2
V gene: TRBV7-9
CDR3 DNA: TGTGCCAGCAGACCTGGACTGGGCCTATATGGCTACACCTTC
CDR3 protein: CASRPGLGLYGYTF

clone size: -
D gene: TRBD1
J gene: TRBJ2-7
V gene: TRBV29-1
CDR3 DNA: TGCAGCGTTTTAGGGGACAGGGCCTCCTACGAGCAGTACTTC
CDR3 protein: CSVLGDRASYEQYF

clone size: -
D gene: TRBD1
J gene: TRBJ1-2
V gene: TRBV3-1/TRBV3-2
CDR3 DNA: TGTGCCAGCAGCCTCGGCTGGTCCGGGACAGGGGATGGCTACACCTTC
CDR3 protein: CASSLGWSGTGDGYTF

clone size: -
D gene: TRBD1
J gene: TRBJ2-1
V gene: TRBV28
CDR3 DNA: TGTGCCAGCAGTCGTCCGGGACAGGGAACCTACAATGAGCAGTTCTTC
CDR3 protein: CASSRPGQGTYNEQFF

clone size: -
D gene: TRBD2
J gene: TRBJ2-1
V gene: TRBV3-1/TRBV3-2
CDR3 DNA: TGTGCCAGCAGCCAAGGACTAGCGGTTGGTGAGCAGTTCTTC
CDR3 protein: CASSQGLAVGEQFF

clone size: few
D gene: TRBD2
J gene: TRBJ2-1
V gene: TRBV7-6
CDR3 DNA: TGTGCCAGCAGCCCCCGGGGAGGGCCTTCCTACAATGAGCAGTTCTTC
CDR3 protein: CASSPRGGPSYNEQFF

clone size: few
D gene: -
J gene: TRBJ1-4
V gene: TRBV5-1
CDR3 DNA: TGCGCCAGCAGGCCGGGGAAAGTTAATGAAAAACTGTTTTTT
CDR3 protein: CASRPGKVNEKLFF

clone size: -
D gene: TRBD1
J gene: TRBJ1-2
V gene: TRBV12-3/TRBV12-4
CDR3 DNA: TGTGCCAGCAGTTGGGCAGGGGGCGGCTACACCTTC
CDR3 protein: CASSWAGGGYTF

clone size: few
D gene: TRBD1
J gene: TRBJ1-2
V gene: TRBV30
CDR3 DNA: TGTGCCTGGAGTCCCCGGGACAGGTGGAACTATGGCTACACCTTC
CDR3 protein: CAWSPRDRWNYGYTF

clone size: -
D gene: TRBD1
J gene: TRBJ1-2
V gene: TRBV27
CDR3 DNA: TGTGCCAGCAGTCCCCGGACAGGGTCTTATAACTATGGCTACACCTTC
CDR3 protein: CASSPRTGSYNYGYTF

clone size: once
D gene: -
J gene: TRBJ2-1
V gene: TRBV28
CDR3 DNA: TGTGCCAGCAGTTTGGCGGGGTCCCTCTACAATGAGCAGTTCTTC
CDR3 protein: CASSLAGSLYNEQFF

clone size: -
D gene: TRBD1
J gene: TRBJ2-5
V gene: TRBV5-1
CDR3 DNA: TGCGCCAGCACCCCCGGTCAGGGGGCAGGCTTGGAGACCCAGTACTTC
CDR3 protein: CASTPGQGAGLETQYF

clone size: -
D gene: -
J gene: TRBJ2-7
V gene: TRBV6-5
CDR3 DNA: TGTGCCAGCAGTTACTGGCTAGCGAGTACCTACGAGCAGTACTTC
CDR3 protein: CASSYWLASTYEQYF

clone size: once
D gene: -
J gene: TRBJ2-2
V gene: TRBV7-6
CDR3 DNA: TGTGCCAGCAGCTCCCCGGGCGGGCTGAACACCGGGGAGCTGTTTTTT
CDR3 protein: CASSSPGGLNTGELFF

clone size: -
D gene: -
J gene: TRBJ1-1
V gene: TRBV6-6
CDR3 DNA: TGTGCCAGCAGTTACTCGGAGGGATTGACTGAAGCTTTCTTT
CDR3 protein: CASSYSEGLTEAFF

clone size: -
D gene: TRBD1
J gene: TRBJ2-5
V gene: TRBV7-9
CDR3 DNA: TGTGCCAGCAGACTAACCGGGACAGGGGGCGAGACCCAGTACTTC
CDR3 protein: CASRLTGTGGETQYF

clone size: -
D gene: -
J gene: TRBJ1-2
V gene: TRBV19
CDR3 DNA: TGTGCCAGTATTCTAAGGGGCATTTCCCCTGGCTACACCTTC
CDR3 protein: CASILRGISPGYTF

clone size: -
D gene: TRBD1
J gene: TRBJ2-2
V gene: TRBV5-4
CDR3 DNA: TGTGCCAGCAGCTTACGGACAGGGAAAGGAACCGGGGAGCTGTTTTTT
CDR3 protein: CASSLRTGKGTGELFF

clone size: -
D gene: TRBD1
J gene: TRBJ1-1
V gene: TRBV19
CDR3 DNA: TGTGCCAGTAGAGGACAGGGGCTGAACACTGAAGCTTTCTTT
CDR3 protein: CASRGQGLNTEAFF

clone size: -
D gene: -
J gene: TRBJ2-3
V gene: TRBV7-8
CDR3 DNA: TGTGCCAGCAGCCCAATAGGGGGTCCAAAGTATTTT
CDR3 protein: CASSPIGGPKYF

clone size: -
D gene: -
J gene: TRBJ2-1
V gene: TRBV6-1
CDR3 DNA: TGTGCCAGCAGTGGGGGGGTGGCGGTCGGTCGGTCGGGTGAGCAGTTCTTC
CDR3 protein: CASSGGVAVGRSGEQFF

clone size: -
D gene: -
J gene: TRBJ1-1
V gene: TRBV6-5
CDR3 DNA: TGTGCCAGCAGTTACATGGAGGTGAACACTGAAGCTTTCTTT
CDR3 protein: CASSYMEVNTEAFF

clone size: -
D gene: -
J gene: TRBJ1-2
V gene: TRBV25-1
CDR3 DNA: TGTGCCAGCAGTGAATATGAACTGAGGAGCTACACCTTC
CDR3 protein: CASSEYELRSYTF

clone size: -
D gene: -
J gene: TRBJ2-7
V gene: TRBV10-2
CDR3 DNA: TGCGCCAGCGGCGGGATCCTCTACGAGCAGTACTTC
CDR3 protein: CASGGILYEQYF

clone size: -
D gene: -
J gene: TRBJ2-7
V gene: TRBV7-3
CDR3 DNA: TGTGCCGCCTCCCGGGACTTGTCTTACGAGCAGTACTTC
CDR3 protein: CAASRDLSYEQYF